Each of the 25 T cell receptor beta chains below was sequenced from the same sample in a study of post-analysis software for immune sequencing data. Their antigens remain unidentified. Included in the TCR beta cDNA libraries were unique molecular identifiers. One entry per CDR3 protein results from TCRdb running MiXCR on the PCR reads. Of about 170,000 distinct CDR3 sequences listed, approximately 30% are singletons. Points from the study as a whole: Among roughly five TRBV segments more frequent in patients than controls were TRBV5-6, TRBV5-1 and TRBV20-1.

Specimen: blood. The origin of the receptors is a girl aged 5-17 years with multiple sclerosis.

The chain recombines TRBV7-6 with TRBJ2-3, with 7 bases matching TRBD1. V was clipped by 3 bases and J by 6 bases; unmatched bases: 6. CDR3 length equals 14 residues. The germline CDR1 and CDR2 sequences are SGHVS and FNYEAQ. CDR3 nucleotides: TGTGCCAGCAGCTTTGAGGGGGCAATGGATACGCAGTATTTT. Translation gives CASSFEGAMDTQYF.

This clonotype was seen at least ten times. The chain carries TRBV6-6 and TRBJ2-3, with 7 nucleotides matching TRBD1. Germline loops: CDR1 MNHNY, CDR2 SVGAGI (reference sequence). V lost 7 bases and J lost 4; bases outside the gene matches: 8. CDR3 length: 14 amino acids. The CDR3 DNA reads TGTGCCAGCACCTTGACAGGGCTTGCAGATACGCAGTATTTT. This gives the protein CASTLTGLADTQYF.

This clonotype was counted many times. The rearrangement links TRBV12-3 or TRBV12-4 to TRBJ2-5; D not certain. Trimming removed 6 bases from V and 1 base from J, with 6 bases in between. This CDR3 has 12 amino acids. The DNA for the CDR3 is TGTGCCAGCAGGACTTTCCAAGAGACCCAGTACTTC. This sequence encodes CASRTFQETQYF.

This chain links TRBV30 with TRBJ1-5, with TRBD1 matching 7 bases. The germline CDR1 and CDR2 sequences are GTSNPN and SVGIG (reference sequence). J gave up 1 base and V 3 bases, and 0 bases lay outside the gene matches. The CDR3 length is 13 residues. The CDR3 DNA sequence: TGTGCCTGGAGGGGACAGAGCAATCAGCCCCAGCATTTT. Translating gives CAWRGQSNQPQHF.

This chain connects TRBV7-2 to TRBJ2-1, with TRBD2 matching over 8 bases. The CDR3 spans 16 residues. Germline trimming cut 5 bases from V and 13 bases from J; bases unmatched to any gene: 19. Looked up from germline, CDR1 is SGHTA and CDR2 is FQGNSA. The CDR3 loop reads CASSPEGAGAGRTQFF. CDR3 in DNA: TGTGCCAGCAGCCCCGAAGGAGCGGGAGCCGGGAGGACCCAGTTCTTC.

This clonotype was recorded at least ten times. The CDR3 coding sequence is TGTGCTAGTGCGCCAAACGGGCTCCTAACCTACGAGCAGTACTTC. Translating it yields CASAPNGLLTYEQYF. V gene TRBV12-5 combines with J gene TRBJ2-7; D remains unclear. The germline V and J ends were trimmed by 7 bases and 2 bases, with 18 bases remaining between them. Germline CDR1 LGHNT, CDR2 FRNRAP. This CDR3 is built from 15 residues.

This clonotype was seen at least ten times. The genes are TRBV7-2 and TRBJ2-7, with D maybe TRBD2 (6 bases). The CDR3 consists of 14 residues. V lost 3 bases to trimming and J lost 2 bases, with 11 bases between them. The V gene's germline CDR1 is SGHTA and CDR2 FQGNSA. This chain's CDR3 is CASSFSGEAYEQYF. The DNA for the CDR3 is TGTGCCAGCAGCTTTTCGGGAGAGGCCTACGAGCAGTACTTC. Drawing the rest from reference TRBV7-2 and TRBJ2-7, the complete variable domain is GAGVSQSPSNKVTEKGKDVELRCDPISGHTALYWYRQSLGQGLEFLIYFQGNSAPDKSGLPSDRFSAERTGGSVSTLTIQRTQQEDSAVYLCASSFSGEAYEQYFGPGTRLTVT.

The V and J genes are TRBV9 and TRBJ2-1, with no clear D. The V gene's germline CDR1 is SGDLS and CDR2 YYNGEE. Trimming removed 0 bases from V and 5 bases from J, with 6 bases in between. The CDR3 has 13 residues. CDR3 residues: CASSVEIDNEQFF. CDR3 nucleotides: TGTGCCAGCAGCGTAGAAATCGACAATGAGCAGTTCTTC.

The chain links TRBV20-1 to TRBJ1-2, with D unresolved. Germline CDR1 reads DFQATT; CDR2 reads SNEGSKA (reference sequence). This CDR3 comprises 11 residues. The CDR3 DNA reads TGCAGCTCCGGGGAAGACTATGGCTACACCTTC. Amino acid sequence: CSSGEDYGYTF.

This clonotype has just one count. This clone may be a read error of a much larger clone one base away. The chain combines TRBV20-1 with TRBJ1-2, with no clear D. The CDR3 contains 13 residues. With 3 bases removed from V and 3 bases from J, the gap between germline ends came to 11 bases. From germline, CDR1 is DFQATT and CDR2 SNEGSKA (reference sequence). This chain's CDR3 is CSARRVSHYGYTF. The CDR3 bases are TGCAGTGCTAGGCGAGTTAGTCACTATGGCTACACCTTC.

In regard to this clonotype: Being one base from a much bigger clone, this may be a read error. This chain uses TRBV2 with TRBJ1-2; 7 positions match TRBD1. CDR1 and CDR2 from the germline V gene are SNHLY and FYNNEI. The CDR3 runs 15 residues. Unmatched junction bases numbered 7, after V lost 4 bases and J lost 2 bases. As DNA, the CDR3 is TGTGCCAGCAGTGGAAAGGGACAGACCAACTATGGCTACACCTTC. Encoded protein: CASSGKGQTNYGYTF.

This chain uses TRBV2 with TRBJ2-2; TRBD2 might be the D (6 bases). Germline CDR1 reads SNHLY; CDR2 reads FYNNEI. V lost 4 bases, J lost 1 base, and 13 bases lay in between. The CDR3 has 16 amino acids. The CDR3 sequence: CASSGGGVRNTGELFF. For the CDR3, the DNA is TGTGCCAGCAGTGGAGGAGGGGTTAGGAACACCGGGGAGCTGTTTTTT.

V and J are TRBV27 and TRBJ1-2; D possibly corresponds to TRBD1 (5 bases). Germline values: CDR1 MNHEY, CDR2 SMNVEV (reference sequence). There are 12 residues in the CDR3. Trimming removed 8 bases from V and 8 bases from J, with 15 bases in between. For the CDR3, the DNA is TGTGCCAGCGGGGCCCGGGGGGAAGGCTACACCTTC. This encodes CASGARGEGYTF.

This chain joins TRBV5-5 and TRBJ2-3; D is unclear. This CDR3 comprises 14 residues. Germline V gene data show CDR1 as SGHKS and CDR2 as YYEKEE (reference sequence). Trimming took off 5 bases at V and 2 bases at J, with 12 bases between the two ends. The chain's CDR3 is CASRPPSPTDTQYF. The CDR3 nucleotides read TGTGCCAGCAGGCCCCCCTCCCCCACAGATACGCAGTATTTT.

As regards this clonotype: A much larger clone lies a single base off, so this may be a read error. CDR3 nucleotide sequence: TGTGCCAGCAGTTGGGGGACGGGCGGCGAGCAGTACTTC. It is translated as CASSWGTGGEQYF. V and J are TRBV27 and TRBJ2-7; D may match TRBD1 or TRBD2 (5 bases each). The CDR3 is made up of 13 amino acids. Germline CDR1 and CDR2: MNHEY and SMNVEV (reference sequence). The V end lost 4 bases, the J end lost 6 bases, and 13 bases lay between the germline ends.

This clonotype appeared many times. The CDR3 region has the DNA TGTGCCAGGGACAGCTACAATGAGCAGTTCTTC. Translation gives CARDSYNEQFF. The chain couples TRBV7-2 to TRBJ2-1; D is perhaps TRBD1 (6 bases). Germline lookup yields CDR1 SGHTA and CDR2 FQGNSA. Deletions cut 9 bases from V and 3 bases from J, with 6 bases between. This CDR3 comprises 11 residues. Looking up the rest from reference TRBV7-2 and TRBJ2-1 gives the full variable domain: GAGVSQSPSNKVTEKGKDVELRCDPISGHTALYWYRQSLGQGLEFLIYFQGNSAPDKSGLPSDRFSAERTGGSVSTLTIQRTQQEDSAVYLCARDSYNEQFFGPGTRLTVL.

The rearrangement uses TRBV2 and TRBJ2-5; 7 positions match TRBD2. This CDR3 contains 14 residues. CDR1 is SNHLY, CDR2 FYNNEI, per germline. With V trimmed by 6 bases and J by 7 bases, 11 bases remained unmatched. This CDR3 reads CASRSTSAGRTQYF. CDR3 in DNA: TGTGCCAGCAGGTCCACTAGCGCAGGTCGGACCCAGTACTTC.

The CDR3 sequence is CASRGVYGYTF. DNA of the CDR3: TGTGCCAGCCGGGGCGTCTATGGCTACACCTTC. The V gene is TRBV12-3 or TRBV12-4, the J gene TRBJ1-2, with a possible D match to TRBD1 (5 bases). The CDR3 is 11 amino acids. V was shortened by 8 bases and J by 4 bases, with 8 bases between the two germline ends.

This clonotype showed up many times. The rearrangement joins TRBV4-2 to TRBJ1-2; D is undetermined. V was pared by 0 bases and J by 6 bases, with 8 bases between. Germline V CDR1 and CDR2: LGHNA, YNFKEQ. The CDR3 is made up of 13 amino acids. CDR3 amino acids: CASSQDRTDGYTF. DNA of the CDR3: TGTGCCAGCAGCCAAGATCGTACGGATGGCTACACCTTC.

The chain uses TRBV3-1 and TRBJ1-2; 10 nucleotides match TRBD1. Germline V lookup: CDR1 LGHDT, CDR2 YNNKEL (reference sequence). CDR3 size: 15 residues. V gave up 4 bases and J gave up 3 bases; unmatched junction bases: 5. The CDR3 spells CASSLRGQGDYGYTF. CDR3 sequence (DNA): TGTGCCAGCAGCCTTCGCGGACAGGGGGACTATGGCTACACCTTC.

This clonotype came up many times. This chain joins TRBV6-6 and TRBJ2-1, with a tentative D call TRBD1 (6 bases). The V end was cut by 6 bases, the J end by 0 bases, with 15 bases between. The CDR3 has 16 residues. CDR1 and CDR2 from the germline V gene are MNHNY and SVGAGI (reference sequence). CDR3 loop: CASSQPLDSSYNEQFF. DNA for the CDR3: TGTGCCAGCAGCCAACCATTGGACAGCTCCTACAATGAGCAGTTCTTC.

The sample holds many counts of this clonotype. The rearrangement joins TRBV5-8 to TRBJ1-5; D is possibly TRBD1 (5 bases). This CDR3 comprises 15 residues. Between the trimmed V and J ends, which lost 0 bases and 2 bases, there was a span of 9 bases. Germline values: CDR1 SGHTS, CDR2 YDEGEE. The CDR3 DNA sequence: TGTGCCAGCAGCTTGGAAGGGGTTCGCAATCAGCCCCAGCATTTT. It encodes CASSLEGVRNQPQHF.

Of note for this clonotype: At one end the junction does not follow the germline gene, possibly because of a read error. This chain connects TRBV3-1 to TRBJ1-1; no clear D. The CDR3 has 14 amino acids. Germline V CDR1 and CDR2: LGHDT, YNNKEL (reference sequence). CDR3 loop: CTSSQDHRITEAFF. CDR3 nucleotide sequence: TGTACCAGCAGCCAAGACCACCGTATCACTGAAGCTTTCTTT.

The chain employs TRBV4-1 and TRBJ2-7; D is possibly TRBD1 (6 bases). V was shortened by 1 base and J by 2 bases, with 12 bases between the two germline ends. Germline loops: CDR1 MGHRA, CDR2 YSYEKL. The CDR3 is made up of 15 amino acids. The DNA for the CDR3 is TGCGCCAGCAGCCAAGTCACCAGGGGTGCCTACGAGCAGTACTTC. The encoded protein is CASSQVTRGAYEQYF.

This clonotype was detected many times. This rearrangement joins TRBV12-3 or TRBV12-4 to TRBJ1-1; 9 nucleotides align to TRBD1. The junction had 12 bases not matched to a gene; V was cut back by 5 bases and J by 11 bases. The CDR3 covers 14 residues. CDR3 sequence reads: CASSNRDRDLAAFF. The CDR3 nucleotides read TGTGCCAGCAGTAACCGGGACAGGGATTTAGCGGCTTTCTTT.